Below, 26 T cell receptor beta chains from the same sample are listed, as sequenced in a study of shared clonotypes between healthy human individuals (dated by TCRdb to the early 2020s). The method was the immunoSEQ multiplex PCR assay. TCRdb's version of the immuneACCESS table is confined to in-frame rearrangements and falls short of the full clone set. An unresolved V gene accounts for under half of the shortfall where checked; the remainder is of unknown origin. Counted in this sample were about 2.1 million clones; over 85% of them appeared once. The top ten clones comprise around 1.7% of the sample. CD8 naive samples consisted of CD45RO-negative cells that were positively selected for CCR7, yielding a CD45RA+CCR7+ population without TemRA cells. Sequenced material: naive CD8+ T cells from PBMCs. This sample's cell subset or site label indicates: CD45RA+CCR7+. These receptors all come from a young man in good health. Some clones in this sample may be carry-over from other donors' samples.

CDR3 residues: CASRGPDVVGYTF. CDR3 in DNA: TGTGCCAGCAGGGGCCCCGATGTGGTCGGCTACACCTTC. The chain joins TRBV9 to TRBJ1-2; no definite D call. The CDR3 has 13 residues. V was clipped by 5 bases and J by 8 bases, with 16 bases between them. Germline loops: CDR1 SGDLS, CDR2 YYNGEE.

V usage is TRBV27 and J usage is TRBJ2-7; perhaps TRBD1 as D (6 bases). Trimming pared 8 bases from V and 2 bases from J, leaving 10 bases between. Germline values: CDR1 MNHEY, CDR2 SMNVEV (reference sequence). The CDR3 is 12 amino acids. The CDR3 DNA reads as TGTGCCAGCGCAAGGACAGCCTACGAGCAGTACTTC. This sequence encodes CASARTAYEQYF.

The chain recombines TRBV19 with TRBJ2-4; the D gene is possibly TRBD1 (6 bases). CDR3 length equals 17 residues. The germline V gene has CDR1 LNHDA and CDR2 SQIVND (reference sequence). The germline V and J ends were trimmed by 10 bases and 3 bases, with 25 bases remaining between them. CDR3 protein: CATFIAPRQVSKNIQYF. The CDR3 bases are TGTGCCACCTTTATCGCCCCGAGACAGGTGAGCAAAAACATTCAGTACTTC.

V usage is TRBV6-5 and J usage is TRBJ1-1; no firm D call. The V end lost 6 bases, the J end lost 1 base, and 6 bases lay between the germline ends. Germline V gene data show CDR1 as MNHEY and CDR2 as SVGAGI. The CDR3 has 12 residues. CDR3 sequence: CASRLWNTEAFF. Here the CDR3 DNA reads TGTGCCAGCAGGTTATGGAACACTGAAGCTTTCTTT.

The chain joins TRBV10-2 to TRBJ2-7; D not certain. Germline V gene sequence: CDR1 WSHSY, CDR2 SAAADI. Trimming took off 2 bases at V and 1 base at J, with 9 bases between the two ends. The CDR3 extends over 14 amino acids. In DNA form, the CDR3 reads TGCGCCAGCAGTGAGCCGAGAAGTTCCTACGAGCAGTACTTC. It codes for CASSEPRSSYEQYF.

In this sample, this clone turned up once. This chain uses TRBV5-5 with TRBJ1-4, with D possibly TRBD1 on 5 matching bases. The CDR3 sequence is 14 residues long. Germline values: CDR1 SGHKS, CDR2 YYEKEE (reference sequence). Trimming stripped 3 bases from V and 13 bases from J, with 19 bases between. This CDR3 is CASSWGGSASGLFF. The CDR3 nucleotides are TGTGCCAGCAGCTGGGGGGGAAGTGCCTCGGGACTGTTTTTT.

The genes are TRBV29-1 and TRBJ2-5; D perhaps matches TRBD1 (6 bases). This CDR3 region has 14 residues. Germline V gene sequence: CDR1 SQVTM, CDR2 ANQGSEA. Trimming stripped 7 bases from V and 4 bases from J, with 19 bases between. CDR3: CSAKITGFVETQYF. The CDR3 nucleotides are TGCAGCGCAAAGATCACAGGGTTCGTAGAGACCCAGTACTTC.

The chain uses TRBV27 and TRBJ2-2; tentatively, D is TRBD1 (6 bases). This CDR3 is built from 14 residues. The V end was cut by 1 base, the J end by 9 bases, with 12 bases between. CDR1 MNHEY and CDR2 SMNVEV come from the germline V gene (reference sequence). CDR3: CASSLYRAARELFF. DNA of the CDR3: TGTGCCAGCAGTTTATACAGGGCGGCTAGGGAGCTGTTTTTT.

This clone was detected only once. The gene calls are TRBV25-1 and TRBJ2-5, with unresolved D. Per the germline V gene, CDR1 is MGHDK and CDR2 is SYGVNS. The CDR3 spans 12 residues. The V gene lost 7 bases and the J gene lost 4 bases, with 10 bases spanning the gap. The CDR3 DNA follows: TGTGCCAGCAACCCAAATGGAGAGACCCAGTACTTC. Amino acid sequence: CASNPNGETQYF.

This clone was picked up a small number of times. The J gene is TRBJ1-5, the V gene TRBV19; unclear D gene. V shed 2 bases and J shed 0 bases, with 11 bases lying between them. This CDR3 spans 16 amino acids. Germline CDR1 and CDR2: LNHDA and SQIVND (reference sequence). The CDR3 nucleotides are TGTGCCAGTAGTATACTCGGCACTAATAGCAATCAGCCCCAGCATTTT. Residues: CASSILGTNSNQPQHF.

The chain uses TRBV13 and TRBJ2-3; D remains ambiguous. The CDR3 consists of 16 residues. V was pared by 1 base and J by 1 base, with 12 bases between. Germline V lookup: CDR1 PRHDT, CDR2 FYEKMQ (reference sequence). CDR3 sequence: CASSLDGYGGTDTQYF. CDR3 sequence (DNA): TGTGCCAGCAGCTTAGATGGCTATGGGGGCACAGATACGCAGTATTTT.

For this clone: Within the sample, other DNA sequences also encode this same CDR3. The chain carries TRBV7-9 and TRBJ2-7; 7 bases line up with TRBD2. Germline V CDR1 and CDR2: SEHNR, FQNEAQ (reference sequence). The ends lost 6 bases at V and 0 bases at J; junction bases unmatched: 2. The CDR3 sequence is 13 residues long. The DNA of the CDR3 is TGTGCCAGCAGACCGGGAGGCTCCTACGAGCAGTACTTC. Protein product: CASRPGGSYEQYF.

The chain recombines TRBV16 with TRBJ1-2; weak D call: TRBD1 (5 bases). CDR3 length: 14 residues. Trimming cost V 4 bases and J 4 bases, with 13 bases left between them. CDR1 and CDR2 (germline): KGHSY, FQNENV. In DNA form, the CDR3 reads TGTGCCAGCAGCCCGGGGCGCGATATCTATGGCTACACCTTC. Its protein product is CASSPGRDIYGYTF. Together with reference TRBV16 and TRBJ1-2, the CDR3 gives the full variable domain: GEEVAQTPKHLVRGEGQKAKLYCAPIKGHSYVFWYQQVLKNEFKFLISFQNENVFDETGMPKERFSAKCLPNSPCSLEIQATKLEDSAVYFCASSPGRDIYGYTFGSGTRLTVV.

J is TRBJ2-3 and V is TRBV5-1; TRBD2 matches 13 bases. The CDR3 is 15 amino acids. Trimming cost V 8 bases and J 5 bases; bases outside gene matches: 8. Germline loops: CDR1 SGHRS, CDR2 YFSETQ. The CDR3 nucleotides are TGCGCCAGTCGCGGACTAGCGGGAGCGCAAGATACGCAGTATTTT. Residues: CASRGLAGAQDTQYF.

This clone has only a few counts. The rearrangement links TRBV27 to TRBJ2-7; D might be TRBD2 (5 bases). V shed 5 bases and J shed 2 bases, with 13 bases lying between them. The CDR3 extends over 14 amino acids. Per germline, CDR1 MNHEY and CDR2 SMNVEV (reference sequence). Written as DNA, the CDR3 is TGTGCCAGCAGTCTCACGGGATTAACCTACGAGCAGTACTTC. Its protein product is CASSLTGLTYEQYF.

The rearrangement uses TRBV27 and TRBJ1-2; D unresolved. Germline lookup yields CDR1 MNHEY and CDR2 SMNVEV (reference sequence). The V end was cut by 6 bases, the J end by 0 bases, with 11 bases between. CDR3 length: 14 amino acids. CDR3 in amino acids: CASSPITSNYGYTF. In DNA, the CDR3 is TGTGCCAGCAGCCCTATCACCTCTAACTATGGCTACACCTTC.

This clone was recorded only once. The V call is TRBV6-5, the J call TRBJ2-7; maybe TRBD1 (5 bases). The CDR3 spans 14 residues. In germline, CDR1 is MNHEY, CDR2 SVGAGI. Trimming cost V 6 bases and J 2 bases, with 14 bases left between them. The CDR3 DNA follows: TGTGCCAGCAGCCACCTTTGGGGCACCTACGAGCAGTACTTC. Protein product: CASSHLWGTYEQYF.

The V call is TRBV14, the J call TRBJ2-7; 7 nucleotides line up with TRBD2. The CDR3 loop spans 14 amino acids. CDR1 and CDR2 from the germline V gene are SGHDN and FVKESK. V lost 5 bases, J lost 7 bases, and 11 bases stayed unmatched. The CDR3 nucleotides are TGTGCCAGCAGCGAACGGACTAGTTTTCGGGAGCAGTACTTC. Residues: CASSERTSFREQYF.

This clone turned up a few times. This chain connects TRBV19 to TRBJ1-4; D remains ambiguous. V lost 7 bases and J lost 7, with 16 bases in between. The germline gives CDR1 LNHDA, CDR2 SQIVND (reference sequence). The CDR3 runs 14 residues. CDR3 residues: CASTTSGHGEKLFF. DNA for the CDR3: TGTGCCAGTACCACATCGGGTCATGGTGAAAAACTGTTTTTT.

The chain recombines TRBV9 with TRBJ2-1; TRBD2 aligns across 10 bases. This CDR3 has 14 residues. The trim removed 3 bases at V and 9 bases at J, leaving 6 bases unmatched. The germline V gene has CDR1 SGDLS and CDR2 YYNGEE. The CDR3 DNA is TGTGCCAGCAGCGAAAGCGGGAGGGCCCTTGAGCAGTTCTTC. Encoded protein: CASSESGRALEQFF.

This CDR3 reads CASSYSPGQDYYEQYF. CDR3 nucleotides: TGTGCCAGCAGTTACTCGCCCGGACAGGACTACTACGAGCAGTACTTC. The chain joins TRBV6-5 to TRBJ2-7, with a tentative D call TRBD1 (7 bases). Trimming removed 0 bases from V and 3 bases from J, with 15 bases in between. CDR3 length: 16 residues. CDR1 MNHEY and CDR2 SVGAGI come from the germline V gene.

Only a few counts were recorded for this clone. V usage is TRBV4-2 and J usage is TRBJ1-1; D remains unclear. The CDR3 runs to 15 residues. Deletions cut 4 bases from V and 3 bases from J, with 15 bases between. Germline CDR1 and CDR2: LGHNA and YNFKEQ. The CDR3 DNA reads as TGTGCCAGCAGCCTAATCGTAACCCAGGACACTGAAGCTTTCTTT. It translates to CASSLIVTQDTEAFF.

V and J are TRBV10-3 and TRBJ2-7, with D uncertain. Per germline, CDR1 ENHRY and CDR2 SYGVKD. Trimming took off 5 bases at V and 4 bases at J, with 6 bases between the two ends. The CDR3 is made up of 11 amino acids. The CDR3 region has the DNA TGTGCCATCAGTTTTAATTACGAGCAGTACTTC. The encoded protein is CAISFNYEQYF.

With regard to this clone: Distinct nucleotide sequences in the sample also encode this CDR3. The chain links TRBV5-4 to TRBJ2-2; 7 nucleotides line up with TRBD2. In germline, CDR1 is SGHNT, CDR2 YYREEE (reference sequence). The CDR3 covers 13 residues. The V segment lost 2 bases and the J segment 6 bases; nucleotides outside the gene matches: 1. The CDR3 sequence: CASSFRGAGELFF. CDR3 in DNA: TGTGCCAGCAGCTTTCGGGGGGCCGGGGAGCTGTTTTTT.

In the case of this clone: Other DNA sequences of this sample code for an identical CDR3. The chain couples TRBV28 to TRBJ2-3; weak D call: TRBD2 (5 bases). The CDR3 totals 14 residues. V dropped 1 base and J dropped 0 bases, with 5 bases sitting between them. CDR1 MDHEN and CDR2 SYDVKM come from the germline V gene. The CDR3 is CASSLSGSTDTQYF. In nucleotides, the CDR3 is TGTGCCAGCAGTTTATCGGGAAGCACAGATACGCAGTATTTT.

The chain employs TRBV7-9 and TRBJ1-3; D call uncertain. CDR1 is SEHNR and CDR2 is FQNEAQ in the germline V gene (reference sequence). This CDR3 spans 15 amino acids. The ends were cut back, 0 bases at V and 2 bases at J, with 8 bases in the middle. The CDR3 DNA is TGTGCCAGCAGCTTAGCCCAGACCCCTGGAAACACCATATATTTT. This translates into CASSLAQTPGNTIYF. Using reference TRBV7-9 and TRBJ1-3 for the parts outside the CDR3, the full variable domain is DTGVSQNPRHKITKRGQNVTFRCDPISEHNRLYWYRQTLGQGPEFLTYFQNEAQLEKSRLLSDRFSAERPKGSFSTLEIQRTEQGDSAMYLCASSLAQTPGNTIYFGEGSWLTVV.